This T cell receptor beta chain stems from a study of blood T cell repertoires in COVID-19. Study-level information: The United States, Italy and Spain were the sources of the acute and convalescent COVID-19 samples. From T cells, B-cell-depleted T cells, or PBMCs came the material, which was cDNA or gDNA.

The CDR3 runs 13 residues. V lost 4 bases and J lost 7; bases outside the gene matches: 2. Germline CDR1 and CDR2: LGHDT and YNNKEL (reference sequence). In the original processing: For nucleated cells, counts were estimated from reference gene primer amplification. The repertoire was sequenced with immunoSEQ multiplex PCR; TCRdb's copy has only in-frame clones and lacks some. V and J calls plus clone size are reproduced from that table; the DNA served to infer D and trimming. Of 56,000 or so clones listed, under 90% were seen once; the top ten hold over 10%. The sequencing input was peripheral blood. The TCR sequence derives from a woman aged 80 or over with acute or convalescent COVID-19. The rearrangement uses TRBV3-1 (or the pseudogene TRBV3-2) and TRBJ2-1; TRBD1 matches 9 bases. CDR3 amino acids: CASSRDRVNEQFF. CDR3 bases: TGTGCCAGCAGCCGGGACAGGGTGAATGAGCAGTTCTTC.